The present TCR beta chain was sequenced within a study of T cells in Graves' hyperthyroidism and ophthalmopathy. Turning to the study itself: Staff took peripheral blood when the initial diagnosis was made, before any treatment began.

Uncontrolled infection, other autoimmune disease, pregnancy or lactation excluded patients. Over 9 ml of fresh peripheral blood supplied the PBMCs. Many counts were recorded for this clonotype. Antigen specificity is unknown. In germline, CDR1 is MNHNS, CDR2 SASEGT. V was clipped by 5 bases and J by 3 bases, with 11 bases between them. CDR3 length: 13 residues. Amplification targeted TCR beta CDR3 regions from RNA transcripts. HTBI primers drove first-round RT-PCR of the TCR CDR3. Each CDR3 protein gets one entry after TCRdb re-called the multiplex PCR reads with MiXCR. The table records around 600,000 distinct CDR3 sequences, roughly 15% of them present only once. Study-level points and caveats: A 13 V-J model separated ophthalmopathy from stable hyperthyroidism.

This chain links TRBV6-1 with TRBJ2-7, with D perhaps being TRBD1 or TRBD2 (5 bases each). The specimen sequenced was blood. The TCR was taken from a woman between 50 and 59 years old with Graves' ophthalmopathy. CDR3 residues: CASSRGPHYEQYF. The DNA of the CDR3 is TGTGCCAGCAGTAGGGGACCGCACTACGAGCAGTACTTC.